Sequencing of this T cell receptor (beta chain) was carried out in a study of beta chain features in type 1 diabetes. General study results and limits: Compared to healthy donors, patients appeared to have naive, central memory and Treg TCRB repertoires that were more alike. Moderate yet significant TCRB CDR3 shortening was seen in Type 1 diabetes patients in all four CD4+ subsets. Cells that show high TCR expression could be over-represented by cDNA sequencing.

Since all of the isolated RNA was reverse transcribed, expressed TCRB transcripts were what got sequenced. It was found that naive, central memory and regulatory T cell samples averaged around 3.7 million reads. TCRdb's copy holds only in-frame clones and misses some; the assay was immunoSEQ multiplex PCR. This table holds 620,000 or so clones, roughly 16% found once. Germline CDR1 and CDR2: LNHDA and SQIVND (reference sequence). This CDR3 is 15 amino acids long. The junction had 8 bases not matched to a gene; V was cut back by 3 bases and J by 7 bases. Concerning this clone itself: Its antigen is not known.

The rearrangement links TRBV19 to TRBJ1-5; 8 positions match TRBD1. The sequence was obtained from a man aged 18 to 29 in good health. The specimen sequenced was naive CD4+ T cells from blood. CDR3 sequence: CASSMEAGGIQPQHF. CDR3 nucleotides: TGTGCCAGTAGTATGGAGGCAGGGGGCATCCAGCCCCAGCATTTT.